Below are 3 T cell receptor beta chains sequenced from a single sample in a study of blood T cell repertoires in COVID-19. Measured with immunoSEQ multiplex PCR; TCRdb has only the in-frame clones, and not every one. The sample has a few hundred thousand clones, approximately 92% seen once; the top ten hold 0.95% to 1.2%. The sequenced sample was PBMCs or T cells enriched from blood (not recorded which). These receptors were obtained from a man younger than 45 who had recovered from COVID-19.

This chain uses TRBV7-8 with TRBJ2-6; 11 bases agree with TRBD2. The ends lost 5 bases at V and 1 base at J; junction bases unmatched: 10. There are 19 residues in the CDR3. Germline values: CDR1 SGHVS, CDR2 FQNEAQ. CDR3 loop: CASSPRRLAGISGANVLTF. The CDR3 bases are TGTGCCAGCAGCCCCCGACGACTAGCGGGAATATCTGGGGCCAACGTCCTGACTTTC.

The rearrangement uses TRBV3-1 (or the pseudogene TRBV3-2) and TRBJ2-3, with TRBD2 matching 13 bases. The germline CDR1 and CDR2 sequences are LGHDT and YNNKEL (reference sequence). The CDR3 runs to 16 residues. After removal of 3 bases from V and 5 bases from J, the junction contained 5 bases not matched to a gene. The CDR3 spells CASSQGLAGTKDTQYF. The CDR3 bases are TGTGCCAGCAGCCAGGGACTAGCGGGAACGAAAGATACGCAGTATTTT.

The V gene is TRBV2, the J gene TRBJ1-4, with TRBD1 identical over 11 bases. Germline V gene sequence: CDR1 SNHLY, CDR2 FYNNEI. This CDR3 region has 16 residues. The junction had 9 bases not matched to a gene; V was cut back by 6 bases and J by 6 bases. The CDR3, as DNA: TGTGCCAGCAGACCCGGACAGGGGGCGCATTATGAAAAACTGTTTTTT. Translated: CASRPGQGAHYEKLFF.